The sequence of this T cell receptor (beta chain) was determined in a study of control samples from healthy donors and cancer patients. The repertoire was sequenced with immunoSEQ multiplex PCR; TCRdb's copy has only in-frame clones and lacks some. The data hold roughly 170,000 clones, with approximately 92% observed a single time. The CDR3 sequence is 16 residues long. The V and J ends lost 1 base and 6 bases, in that order; junction bases with no gene match: 9. CDR1 SNHLY and CDR2 FYNNEI come from the germline V gene. The chain employs TRBV2 and TRBJ2-3, with 8 bases fitting TRBD1. Input material: blood. The source of this sequence is a man between 18 and 35 years old in good health. This CDR3 is CASSEGGQGASDTQYF. The CDR3 nucleotides read TGTGCCAGCAGTGAAGGAGGACAGGGTGCTTCGGATACGCAGTATTTT.